This T cell receptor beta chain comes out of a study of T-cell reconstitution after alpha-beta-depleted transplantation in children. This clonotype showed up just a few times. Its antigen remains unknown. CDR3 length: 15 residues. Germline V lookup: CDR1 SGHRS, CDR2 YFSETQ. Trimming removed 0 bases from V and 12 bases from J; junction bases left unmatched: 11. Overall study results and limits: At day 60, the high TCRbeta diversity found in some patients originated from recipient T cells and thymic progenitors that had survived.

Using unique molecular identifiers, the investigators prepared the TCRbeta library. TCRdb called the PCR reads again in MiXCR, with one record for every CDR3 protein. The sample consists of about 590,000 distinct CDR3 sequences, around 13% of them appearing once. The chain recombines TRBV5-1 with TRBJ1-4; 7 nucleotides match TRBD1. The source material was PBMCs, mostly from graft donor cells, sampled 360 days after TCRalphabeta/CD19-depleted stem cell transplant. The sequence was collected from a male patient between 10 and 17 years old who had a stem cell transplant for acute myeloid leukemia, so the T cells may come from the graft donor. The CDR3 DNA sequence: TGCGCCAGCAGCTTGGCCGCCCCGAGGGGGCCTGAACTGTTTTTT. It codes for CASSLAAPRGPELFF.